This T cell receptor (beta chain) was sequenced for a study of metastatic and nonmetastatic thyroid tumors. Study as a whole: From malignant and benign thyroid patients, repertoires in blood and in tumor or nodule tissue were compared.

CDR1 and CDR2 from the germline V gene are SGHAT and FQNNGV. The CDR3 extends over 13 amino acids. With 2 bases removed from V and 2 bases from J, the gap between germline ends came to 7 bases. Each patient came to thyroid surgery without any prior treatment (of any kind). Using MiXCR, TCRdb re-called clones from the PCR reads. The sample records tens of thousands of clones, 40% to 55% being singletons. The V call is TRBV11-2, the J call TRBJ2-7; D unresolved. Sequenced: tumor tissue. The TCR was taken from a male donor with papillary thyroid cancer or a benign thyroid nodule (not recorded which). Some clones in this sample may be carry-over from other donors' samples. CDR3 nucleotides: TGTGCCAGCAGCTTACGACCGACCTACGAGCAGTACTTC. Translation: CASSLRPTYEQYF.